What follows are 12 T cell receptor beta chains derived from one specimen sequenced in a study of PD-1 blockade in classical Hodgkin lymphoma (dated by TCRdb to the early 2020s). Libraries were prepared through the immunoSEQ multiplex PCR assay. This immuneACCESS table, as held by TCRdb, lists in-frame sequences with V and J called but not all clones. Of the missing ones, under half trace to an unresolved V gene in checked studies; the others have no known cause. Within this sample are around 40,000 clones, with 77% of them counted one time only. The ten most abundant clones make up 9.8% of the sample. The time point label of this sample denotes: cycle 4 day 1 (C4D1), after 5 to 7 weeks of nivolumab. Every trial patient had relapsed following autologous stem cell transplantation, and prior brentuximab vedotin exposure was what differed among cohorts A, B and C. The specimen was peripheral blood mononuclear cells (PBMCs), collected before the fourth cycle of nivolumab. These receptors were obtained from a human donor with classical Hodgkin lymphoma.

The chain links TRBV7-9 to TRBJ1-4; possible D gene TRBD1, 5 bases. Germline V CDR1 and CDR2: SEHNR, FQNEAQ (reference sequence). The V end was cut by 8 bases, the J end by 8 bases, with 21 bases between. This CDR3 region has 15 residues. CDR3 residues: CASGSGQNVREKLFF. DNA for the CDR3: TGTGCCAGCGGATCGGGGCAGAACGTGCGAGAAAAACTGTTTTTT.

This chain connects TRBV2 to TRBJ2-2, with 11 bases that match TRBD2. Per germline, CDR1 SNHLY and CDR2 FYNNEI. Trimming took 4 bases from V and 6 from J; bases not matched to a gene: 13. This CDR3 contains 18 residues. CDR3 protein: CASSGPTSGAQKAGELFF. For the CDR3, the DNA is TGTGCCAGCAGTGGGCCGACTAGCGGGGCGCAAAAAGCCGGGGAGCTGTTTTTT. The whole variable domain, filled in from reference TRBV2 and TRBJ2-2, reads EPEVTQTPSHQVTQMGQEVILRCVPISNHLYFYWYRQILGQKVEFLVSFYNNEISEKSEIFDDQFSVERPDGSNFTLKIRSTKLEDSAMYFCASSGPTSGAQKAGELFFGEGSRLTVL.

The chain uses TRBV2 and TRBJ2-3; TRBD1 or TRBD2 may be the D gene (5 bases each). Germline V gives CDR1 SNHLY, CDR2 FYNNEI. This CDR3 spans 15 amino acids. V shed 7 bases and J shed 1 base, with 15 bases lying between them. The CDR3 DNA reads TGTGCCAGCATCACGAGGGGTGGACGCACAGATACGCAGTATTTT. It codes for CASITRGGRTDTQYF.

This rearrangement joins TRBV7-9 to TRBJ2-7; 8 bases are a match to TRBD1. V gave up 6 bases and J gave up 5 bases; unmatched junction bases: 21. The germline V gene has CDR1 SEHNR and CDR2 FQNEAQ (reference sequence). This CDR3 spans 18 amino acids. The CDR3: CASRHIRQGLTRLNEQYF. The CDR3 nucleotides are TGTGCCAGCAGACATATCCGACAGGGGCTAACGCGTTTGAACGAGCAGTACTTC.

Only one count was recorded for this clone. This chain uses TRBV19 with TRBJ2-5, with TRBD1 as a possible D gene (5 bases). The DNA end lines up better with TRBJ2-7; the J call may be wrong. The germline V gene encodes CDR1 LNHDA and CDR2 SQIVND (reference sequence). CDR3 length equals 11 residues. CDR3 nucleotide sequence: TGTGCCACTTCAGGGTCCTACGAGCAGTACTTC. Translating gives CATSGSYEQYF.

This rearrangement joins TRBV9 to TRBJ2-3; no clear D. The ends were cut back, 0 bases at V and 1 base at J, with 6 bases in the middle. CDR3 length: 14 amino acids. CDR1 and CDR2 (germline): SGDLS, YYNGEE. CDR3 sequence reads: CASSVGARTDTQYF. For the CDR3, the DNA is TGTGCCAGCAGCGTAGGGGCTCGCACAGATACGCAGTATTTT.

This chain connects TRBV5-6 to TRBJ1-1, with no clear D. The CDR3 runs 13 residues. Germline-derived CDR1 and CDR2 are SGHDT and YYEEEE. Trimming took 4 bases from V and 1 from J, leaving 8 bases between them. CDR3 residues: CASSPRRNTEAFF. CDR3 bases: TGTGCCAGCAGCCCCCGACGGAACACTGAAGCTTTCTTT.

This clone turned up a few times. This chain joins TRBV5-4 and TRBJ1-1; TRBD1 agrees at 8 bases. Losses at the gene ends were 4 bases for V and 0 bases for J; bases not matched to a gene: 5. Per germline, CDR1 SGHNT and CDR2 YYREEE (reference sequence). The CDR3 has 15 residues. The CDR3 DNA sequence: TGTGCCAGCAGCCGGGACAGGCGAATGAACACTGAAGCTTTCTTT. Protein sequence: CASSRDRRMNTEAFF. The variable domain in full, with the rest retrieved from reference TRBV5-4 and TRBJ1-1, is ETGVTQSPTHLIKTRGQQVTLRCSSQSGHNTVSWYQQALGQGPQFIFQYYREEENGRGNFPPRFSGLQFPNYSSELNVNALELDDSALYLCASSRDRRMNTEAFFGQGTRLTVV.

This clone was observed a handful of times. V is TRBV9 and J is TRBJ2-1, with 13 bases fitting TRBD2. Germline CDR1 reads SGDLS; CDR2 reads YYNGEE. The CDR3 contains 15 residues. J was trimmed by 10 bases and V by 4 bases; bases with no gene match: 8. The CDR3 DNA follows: TGTGCCAGCAGCATCTCCGGGACTAGCGGGGACGAGCAGTTCTTC. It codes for CASSISGTSGDEQFF.

CDR3 sequence (DNA): TGTGCCAGCAGCGAGGGACACCGGAGCTCCTATAATTCACCCCTCCACTTT. As protein: CASSEGHRSSYNSPLHF. The gene calls are TRBV9 and TRBJ1-6, with D perhaps matching TRBD1 (6 bases). The CDR3 contains 17 residues. Between the trimmed V and J ends, which lost 3 bases and 0 bases, there was a span of 13 bases. In germline, CDR1 is SGDLS, CDR2 YYNGEE.

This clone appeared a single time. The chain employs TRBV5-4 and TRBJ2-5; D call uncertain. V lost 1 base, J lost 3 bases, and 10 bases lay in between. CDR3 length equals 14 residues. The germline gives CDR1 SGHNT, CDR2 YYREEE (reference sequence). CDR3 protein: CASSLLVSKETQYF. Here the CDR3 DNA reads TGTGCCAGCAGCTTGCTAGTCAGCAAAGAGACCCAGTACTTC.

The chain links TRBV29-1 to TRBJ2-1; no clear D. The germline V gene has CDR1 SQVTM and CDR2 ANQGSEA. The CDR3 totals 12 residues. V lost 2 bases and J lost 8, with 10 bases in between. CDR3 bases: TGCAGCGTTGAATCGCAAATCGATGAGCAGTTCTTC. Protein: CSVESQIDEQFF.